The 16 T cell receptor beta chains below all came from one sample that was sequenced in a study of T cell responses to AZD1222 COVID-19 vaccine (dated by TCRdb to 2020 to 2022). In the paper's terms, the time point label means: baseline before first vaccination. The treatment or condition label, read with the paper, signifies: meningococcal conjugate vaccine given as trial control. Receptor libraries were prepared by the immunoSEQ multiplex PCR assay. TCRdb obtained this table from immuneACCESS and retained in-frame rearrangements with V and J assigned. These tables miss some clones; where compared with another copy, unresolved V genes account for less than half of the shortfall, and the remainder is unexplained. A total of 150,000 to 160,000 clones appear in this sample, around 85% of them only once. The ten largest clones add up to 5.5% to 6% of the sample. The material sequenced was peripheral blood, taken on day 0 of MenACWY control vaccination. These receptors all come from an adult in good health.

V usage is TRBV24-1 and J usage is TRBJ2-6; D may be TRBD2 (5 bases). Looked up from germline, CDR1 is KGHDR and CDR2 is SFDVKD. The CDR3 runs to 15 residues. V lost 3 bases to trimming and J lost 4 bases, with 9 bases between them. The CDR3: CATSDRTGGANVLTF. DNA for the CDR3: TGTGCCACCAGTGATCGGACGGGGGGGGCCAACGTCCTGACTTTC.

This chain joins TRBV9 and TRBJ2-2; the D is unclear. Looked up from germline, CDR1 is SGDLS and CDR2 is YYNGEE. Trimming left V 2 bases short and J 3 bases short, with 8 bases between. CDR3 length: 14 amino acids. The CDR3: CASSVETHTGELFF. The CDR3 coding sequence is TGTGCCAGCAGCGTGGAGACTCACACCGGGGAGCTGTTTTTT.

The V call is TRBV7-8, the J call TRBJ1-5; D gene uncertain. The CDR3 runs to 16 residues. V was clipped by 1 base and J by 4 bases, with 14 bases between them. Germline CDR1 reads SGHVS; CDR2 reads FQNEAQ. The CDR3 loop is CASSLGPTGANQPQHF. CDR3 DNA sequence: TGTGCCAGCAGCTTAGGCCCGACCGGCGCGAATCAGCCCCAGCATTTT.

This clone was recorded once. V is TRBV19 and J is TRBJ1-1; 7 bases align to TRBD1. V lost 1 base and J lost 3; bases outside the gene matches: 17. Germline-derived CDR1 and CDR2 are LNHDA and SQIVND (reference sequence). The CDR3 runs to 19 residues. As DNA, the CDR3 is TGTGCCAGTAGTATAGGGAGGATAGCAGGGGGACGTGGGTACACTGAAGCTTTCTTT. This sequence encodes CASSIGRIAGGRGYTEAFF.

The chain joins TRBV27 to TRBJ1-2; 7 nucleotides agree with TRBD1. Germline CDR1 MNHEY, CDR2 SMNVEV (reference sequence). CDR3 length equals 14 residues. J gave up 3 bases and V 3 bases, and 4 bases lay outside the gene matches. As DNA, the CDR3 is TGTGCCAGCAGTTTGGTGCAGGGGGACTATGGCTACACCTTC. It yields the protein CASSLVQGDYGYTF.

The chain employs TRBV19 and TRBJ1-1; D ambiguous. The CDR3 runs to 14 residues. V was pared by 7 bases and J by 0 bases, with 12 bases between. Germline loops: CDR1 LNHDA, CDR2 SQIVND (reference sequence). The CDR3, as DNA: TGTGCCAGTATAAACCGGAGGATGAACACTGAAGCTTTCTTT. The encoded protein is CASINRRMNTEAFF.

The rearrangement uses TRBV7-2 and TRBJ1-1; D is perhaps TRBD1 (6 bases). In germline, CDR1 is SGHTA, CDR2 FQGNSA. Between the trimmed V and J ends, which lost 4 bases and 8 bases, there was a span of 14 bases. This CDR3 has 13 residues. CDR3: CASSWRTEVEAFF. The CDR3 region has the DNA TGTGCCAGCAGCTGGAGGACAGAGGTAGAAGCTTTCTTT.

This clone was counted only a few times. V and J are TRBV10-3 and TRBJ1-6; D possibly corresponds to TRBD1 (6 bases). The germline V gene encodes CDR1 ENHRY and CDR2 SYGVKD. The CDR3 consists of 16 residues. Trimming removed 3 bases at V and 6 bases at J, with 15 bases between. The CDR3 DNA reads TGTGCCATCAGTGAAACACAGAAGGGGGGTAATTCACCCCTCCACTTT. Its protein is CAISETQKGGNSPLHF.

This clone was seen just once. The genes are TRBV7-2 and TRBJ1-5; D remains unclear. Germline V gene data show CDR1 as SGHTA and CDR2 as FQGNSA. With 3 bases removed from V and 3 bases from J, the gap between germline ends came to 15 bases. The CDR3 covers 16 residues. The CDR3 protein is CASSFPGVRPNQPQHF. The CDR3 DNA reads as TGTGCCAGCAGCTTTCCCGGGGTTAGGCCCAATCAGCCCCAGCATTTT. The variable domain in full, completed from reference TRBV7-2 and TRBJ1-5, reads GAGVSQSPSNKVTEKGKDVELRCDPISGHTALYWYRQSLGQGLEFLIYFQGNSAPDKSGLPSDRFSAERTGGSVSTLTIQRTQQEDSAVYLCASSFPGVRPNQPQHFGDGTRLSIL.

The rearrangement uses TRBV9 and TRBJ1-2; maybe TRBD1 (6 bases). V dropped 2 bases and J dropped 14 bases, with 16 bases sitting between them. Germline loops: CDR1 SGDLS, CDR2 YYNGEE. CDR3 length: 12 residues. In nucleotides, the CDR3 is TGTGCCAGCAGCGTCGGTTCGGGACACCCGACCTTC. Its translation: CASSVGSGHPTF.

This chain connects TRBV18 to TRBJ2-6; D unclear. The CDR3 totals 14 residues. Trimming stripped 0 bases from V and 4 bases from J, with 4 bases between. Germline V gene sequence: CDR1 KGHSH, CDR2 LQKENI. In DNA form, the CDR3 reads TGTGCCAGCTCACCACCGAACGGGGCCAACGTCCTGACTTTC. It translates to CASSPPNGANVLTF.

The chain combines TRBV28 with TRBJ2-1; 10 nucleotides match TRBD1. The CDR3 has 17 amino acids. The germline V gene encodes CDR1 MDHEN and CDR2 SYDVKM. The ends lost 4 bases at V and 4 bases at J; junction bases unmatched: 10. CDR3: CASSSLPGTGEYNEQFF. CDR3 nucleotide sequence: TGTGCCAGCAGTTCCCTCCCCGGGACAGGGGAGTACAATGAGCAGTTCTTC.

The chain carries TRBV6-5 and TRBJ1-4, with unresolved D. The CDR3 consists of 15 residues. V was pared by 7 bases and J by 1 base, with 13 bases between. Germline-derived CDR1 and CDR2 are MNHEY and SVGAGI. The CDR3 protein is CASTMTRGTNEKLFF. CDR3 nucleotide sequence: TGTGCCAGCACCATGACTCGGGGAACTAATGAAAAACTGTTTTTT.

The CDR3, as DNA: TGTGCCAGCAGTAACCAAGAGACCCAGTACTTC. Translated: CASSNQETQYF. This chain joins TRBV6-6 and TRBJ2-5; no firm D call. The CDR3 spans 11 residues. Germline loops: CDR1 MNHNY, CDR2 SVGAGI (reference sequence). V was clipped by 5 bases and J by 0 bases, with 1 base between them.

The chain joins TRBV6-5 to TRBJ1-1; D remains ambiguous. This CDR3 has 12 amino acids. Trimming shortened V by 10 bases and J by 0 bases, and 9 bases separated the two germline ends. Germline V gene lookup returns CDR1 MNHEY and CDR2 SVGAGI. The CDR3 sequence is CATSKLNTEAFF. The CDR3 DNA reads TGTGCCACTTCGAAATTGAACACTGAAGCTTTCTTT.

This clone was seen a handful of times. V and J are TRBV2 and TRBJ1-2; TRBD1 matches 8 bases. With V trimmed by 7 bases and J by 7 bases, 11 bases remained unmatched. CDR3 length: 14 residues. Germline CDR1 SNHLY, CDR2 FYNNEI. CDR3 sequence (DNA): TGTGCCAGCAAACCGGGACAGGATATGGGTGGCTACACCTTC. It translates to CASKPGQDMGGYTF.